Below are 29 T cell receptor beta chains sequenced from a single sample in a study of T cell responses to AZD1222 COVID-19 vaccine. TCRdb keeps only in-frame clones here, not all; method: immunoSEQ multiplex PCR. Of more than 100,000 clones in the sample, 85% to 95% were seen once. Specimen: peripheral blood, collected on day 0 of AZD1222 vaccination. The receptor source for this set is an adult in good health.

The chain recombines TRBV19 with TRBJ2-1, with D possibly TRBD1 on 6 matching bases. Germline values: CDR1 LNHDA, CDR2 SQIVND (reference sequence). The V gene lost 6 bases and the J gene lost 2 bases, with 11 bases spanning the gap. The CDR3 runs to 14 residues. The CDR3 is CASRPGQTYNEQFF. The CDR3 region has the DNA TGTGCCAGTAGGCCGGGACAAACCTACAATGAGCAGTTCTTC.

The chain has TRBV5-1 and TRBJ1-1; 9 bases agree with TRBD1. The CDR3 contains 15 residues. CDR1 and CDR2 (germline): SGHRS, YFSETQ. V was clipped by 4 bases and J by 5 bases; unmatched bases: 9. In DNA form, the CDR3 reads TGCGCCAGCAGCAAAGAGACAGGGGGGAGGACTGAAGCTTTCTTT. Its translation: CASSKETGGRTEAFF.

The chain joins TRBV6-2 or TRBV6-3 to TRBJ2-1; D possibly matches TRBD1 or TRBD2 (5 bases each). The CDR3 length is 12 residues. CDR1 is MNHEY and CDR2 is SVGEGT in the germline V gene. The V end lost 4 bases, the J end lost 4 bases, and 5 bases lay between the germline ends. CDR3 in amino acids: CASSWGYNEQFF. CDR3 sequence (DNA): TGTGCCAGCAGTTGGGGGTACAATGAGCAGTTCTTC.

This chain links TRBV5-1 with TRBJ1-1; a possible D gene is TRBD1 (5 bases). From germline, CDR1 is SGHRS and CDR2 YFSETQ. Between the trimmed V and J ends, which lost 0 bases and 3 bases, there was a span of 21 bases. The length of the CDR3 is 18 residues. The CDR3 DNA follows: TGCGCCAGCAGCTTGGCGGGGCAAACGTTGGGAGAGGACACTGAAGCTTTCTTT. Translated: CASSLAGQTLGEDTEAFF.

CDR3 loop: CASSLGRDSGGADYEQYF. Here the CDR3 DNA reads TGTGCCAGCAGCTTAGGTCGGGATAGCGGGGGGGCGGACTACGAGCAGTACTTC. The V call is TRBV11-3, the J call TRBJ2-7; TRBD2 matches at 11 bases. Germline V gene sequence: CDR1 SGHNT, CDR2 YENEEA. V shed 1 base and J 3 bases; nucleotides not matched to a gene: 11. This CDR3 has 18 residues. The whole variable domain, filled in from reference TRBV11-3 and TRBJ2-7, reads EAGVVQSPRYKIIEKKQPVAFWCNPISGHNTLYWYLQNLGQGPELLIRYENEEAVDDSQLPKDRFSAERLKGVDSTLKIQPAELGDSAVYLCASSLGRDSGGADYEQYFGPGTRLTVT.

The sample holds one count of this clone. This chain links TRBV15 with TRBJ2-7, with D tentatively TRBD1 or TRBD2 (5 bases each). Germline CDR1 LNHNV, CDR2 YYDKDF (reference sequence). Trimming removed 4 bases from V and 3 bases from J, with 13 bases in between. The CDR3 extends over 14 amino acids. The DNA for the CDR3 is TGTGCCACCAGCAAAGGGACGGGCCTCTACGAGCAGTACTTC. Encoded protein: CATSKGTGLYEQYF.

The chain has TRBV6-5 and TRBJ1-3; D may be TRBD1 (5 bases). Trimming took off 6 bases at V and 7 bases at J, with 13 bases between the two ends. Germline CDR1 MNHEY, CDR2 SVGAGI. The CDR3 is 13 amino acids. CDR3 sequence: CASRRQPGNTIYF. CDR3 nucleotide sequence: TGTGCCAGCAGGCGACAGCCGGGGAACACCATATATTTT.

This chain uses TRBV20-1 with TRBJ2-5; 8 nucleotides line up with TRBD2. CDR1 and CDR2 (germline): DFQATT, SNEGSKA (reference sequence). V dropped 3 bases and J dropped 7; count of bases not matched to a gene: 13. The CDR3 is 15 residues long. CDR3 protein: CSASNPGLELGTQYF. The CDR3 DNA reads as TGCAGTGCTAGTAATCCGGGACTAGAACTTGGGACCCAGTACTTC.

The chain has TRBV3-1 (or the pseudogene TRBV3-2) and TRBJ1-3; D remains ambiguous. CDR1 and CDR2 (germline): LGHDT, YNNKEL (reference sequence). V was clipped by 2 bases and J by 0 bases, with 11 bases between them. This CDR3 has 16 residues. DNA for the CDR3: TGTGCCAGCAGCCAACTCACGGGGAGCTCTGGAAACACCATATATTTT. It codes for CASSQLTGSSGNTIYF.

This chain uses TRBV30 with TRBJ1-6; TRBD1 agrees at 8 bases. The V gene end was trimmed by 1 base and the J gene end by 10 bases; junction bases not matched to a gene: 3. The CDR3 runs 13 residues. Germline-derived CDR1 and CDR2 are GTSNPN and SVGIG (reference sequence). The CDR3 loop reads CAWSGGTGSPLHF. The CDR3 bases are TGTGCCTGGAGTGGAGGGACAGGATCACCCCTCCACTTT. The variable domain in full, completed from reference TRBV30 and TRBJ1-6, reads SQTIHQWPATLVQPVGSPLSLECTVEGTSNPNLYWYRQAAGRGLQLLFYSVGIGQISSEVPQNLSASRPQDRQFILSSKKLLLSDSGFYLCAWSGGTGSPLHFGNGTRLTVT.

The genes are TRBV30 and TRBJ2-5, with D possibly TRBD2 on 5 matching bases. The germline V and J ends were trimmed by 3 bases and 4 bases, with 12 bases remaining between them. Germline loops: CDR1 GTSNPN, CDR2 SVGIG (reference sequence). The CDR3 sequence is 13 residues long. CDR3 amino acids: CAWRRGQAETQYF. DNA for the CDR3: TGTGCCTGGAGGAGAGGGCAGGCAGAGACCCAGTACTTC.

This chain uses TRBV7-9 with TRBJ1-4, with D unresolved. The CDR3 spans 13 residues. Germline CDR1 reads SEHNR; CDR2 reads FQNEAQ (reference sequence). V was clipped by 4 bases and J by 7 bases, with 10 bases between them. This CDR3 reads CASSSLTGEKLFF. The CDR3 coding sequence is TGTGCCAGCAGCTCCCTGACCGGTGAAAAACTGTTTTTT. The whole variable domain, filled in from reference TRBV7-9 and TRBJ1-4, reads DTGVSQNPRHKITKRGQNVTFRCDPISEHNRLYWYRQTLGQGPEFLTYFQNEAQLEKSRLLSDRFSAERPKGSFSTLEIQRTEQGDSAMYLCASSSLTGEKLFFGSGTQLSVL.

The chain uses TRBV19 and TRBJ2-1, with D possibly matching TRBD2 (5 bases). Germline CDR1 LNHDA, CDR2 SQIVND (reference sequence). Trimming shortened V by 3 bases and J by 5 bases, and 5 bases separated the two germline ends. This CDR3 is 12 amino acids long. The CDR3 spells CASSIGDNEQFF. The CDR3 bases are TGTGCCAGTAGTATCGGGGACAATGAGCAGTTCTTC. The full variable domain, its missing parts supplied by reference TRBV19 and TRBJ2-1, is DGGITQSPKYLFRKEGQNVTLSCEQNLNHDAMYWYRQDPGQGLRLIYYSQIVNDFQKGDIAEGYSVSREKKESFPLTVTSAQKNPTAFYLCASSIGDNEQFFGPGTRLTVL.

This chain uses TRBV7-2 with TRBJ1-2, with 7 bases identical to TRBD1. After removal of 2 bases from V and 0 bases from J, the junction contained 3 bases not matched to a gene. The CDR3 runs to 15 residues. Germline V gene lookup returns CDR1 SGHTA and CDR2 FQGNSA. CDR3 nucleotide sequence: TGTGCCAGCAGCTTACAGGGGGGGGCTAACTATGGCTACACCTTC. Residues: CASSLQGGANYGYTF.

This chain uses TRBV28 with TRBJ2-1; 8 bases map to TRBD2. Germline CDR1 and CDR2: MDHEN and SYDVKM. V lost 5 bases to trimming and J lost 5 bases; unmatched junction nucleotides: 8. The CDR3 is 15 amino acids. The CDR3 nucleotides are TGTGCCAGCAGTCTACCGGGACTAGTCCACAATGAGCAGTTCTTC. It yields the protein CASSLPGLVHNEQFF.

V is TRBV29-1 and J is TRBJ2-1; TRBD1 matches at 9 bases. Germline V gene data show CDR1 as SQVTM and CDR2 as ANQGSEA. CDR3 length: 13 residues. The ends lost 7 bases at V and 7 bases at J; junction bases unmatched: 8. The CDR3 loop reads CSGGTGTGNEQFF. The CDR3 DNA reads as TGCAGCGGGGGGACAGGGACGGGTAATGAGCAGTTCTTC.

The V call is TRBV5-8, the J call TRBJ1-2; TRBD1 matches 12 bases. CDR3 length: 16 residues. Looked up from germline, CDR1 is SGHTS and CDR2 is YDEGEE. V gave up 3 bases and J gave up 7 bases; unmatched junction bases: 10. The CDR3, as DNA: TGTGCCAGCAGCTCCCTGACCGGGACAGGGGGCACTGGCTACACCTTC. This gives the protein CASSSLTGTGGTGYTF.

The chain couples TRBV19 to TRBJ1-5, with D unclear. V gave up 3 bases and J gave up 3 bases, with 12 bases separating them. Germline V gene data show CDR1 as LNHDA and CDR2 as SQIVND (reference sequence). The CDR3 totals 15 residues. The CDR3 coding sequence is TGTGCCAGTAGTATGTTTTTGGGGTCCAATCAGCCCCAGCATTTT. Translation: CASSMFLGSNQPQHF.

The chain is built from TRBV18 and TRBJ1-5; 7 nucleotides agree with TRBD1. This CDR3 contains 13 residues. The germline CDR1 and CDR2 sequences are KGHSH and LQKENI. Trimming took 4 bases from V and 7 from J; bases not matched to a gene: 4. The CDR3 protein is CASSQQGIQPQHF. The CDR3 DNA reads as TGTGCCAGCTCACAACAGGGGATACAGCCCCAGCATTTT.

The V and J genes are TRBV11-2 and TRBJ1-1; no reliable D call. This CDR3 is 12 amino acids long. The V end was cut by 10 bases, the J end by 5 bases, with 14 bases between. CDR1 SGHAT and CDR2 FQNNGV come from the germline V gene. CDR3 residues: CATVGAATEAFF. CDR3 bases: TGTGCCACCGTCGGCGCGGCAACTGAAGCTTTCTTT.

The chain uses TRBV27 and TRBJ1-5; no firm D call. The CDR3 has 15 residues. Germline V lookup: CDR1 MNHEY, CDR2 SMNVEV (reference sequence). The V end lost 4 bases, the J end lost 2 bases, and 12 bases lay between the germline ends. The DNA of the CDR3 is TGTGCCAGCAGTTCCGACACCATCGGCAATCAGCCCCAGCATTTT. This codes for CASSSDTIGNQPQHF.

This sequence joins TRBV12-3 or TRBV12-4 and TRBJ1-4; no clear D. The CDR3 length is 12 residues. The V end lost 3 bases, the J end lost 3 bases, and 2 bases lay between the germline ends. DNA of the CDR3: TGTGCCAGCAGTTTCGCTAATGAAAAACTGTTTTTT. Encoded protein: CASSFANEKLFF.

Concerning this clone itself: One junction end does not reproduce the germline sequence, and a read error may be involved. The genes are TRBV28 and TRBJ2-3; tentative D call: TRBD2 (5 bases). Per germline, CDR1 MDHEN and CDR2 SYDVKM. This CDR3 has 13 residues. In DNA, the CDR3 is TGTGCCAGCAGTCCCACGGCGTTAGCGCGGACCTCTTTT. Its protein is CASSPTALARTSF.

This clone was counted once. The rearrangement links TRBV5-1 to TRBJ1-1; D not resolved. The CDR3 runs to 12 residues. The germline CDR1 and CDR2 sequences are SGHRS and YFSETQ. Trimming shortened V by 7 bases and J by 1 base, and 8 bases separated the two germline ends. Here the CDR3 DNA reads TGCGCCAGCGGAGGATGGAACACTGAAGCTTTCTTT. This codes for CASGGWNTEAFF.

The chain uses TRBV30 and TRBJ1-1; no clear D. The CDR3 covers 12 residues. CDR1 is GTSNPN and CDR2 is SVGIG in the germline V gene (reference sequence). V gave up 8 bases and J gave up 3 bases, with 13 bases separating them. This CDR3 is CALEEGDTEAFF. In DNA form, the CDR3 reads TGTGCCCTCGAGGAGGGCGACACTGAAGCTTTCTTT. The full variable domain, in which reference TRBV30 and TRBJ1-1 provide the parts outside the CDR3, is SQTIHQWPATLVQPVGSPLSLECTVEGTSNPNLYWYRQAAGRGLQLLFYSVGIGQISSEVPQNLSASRPQDRQFILSSKKLLLSDSGFYLCALEEGDTEAFFGQGTRLTVV.

The chain joins TRBV29-1 to TRBJ2-3; 9 positions agree with TRBD2. The trim removed 5 bases at V and 0 bases at J, leaving 12 bases unmatched. Per germline, CDR1 SQVTM and CDR2 ANQGSEA. CDR3 length: 17 residues. CDR3 nucleotide sequence: TGCAGCGTTTCCCTAGCGGGGCGGGGGGCTAGCACAGATACGCAGTATTTT. As protein: CSVSLAGRGASTDTQYF.

The chain links TRBV24-1 to TRBJ1-5; possible D gene TRBD1, 5 bases. Deletions cut 5 bases from V and 7 bases from J, with 20 bases between. The CDR3 spans 16 residues. CDR1 is KGHDR and CDR2 is SFDVKD in the germline V gene. CDR3 bases: TGTGCCACCAGTGCTCCGGGGCAGGGCGGGTTACAGCCCCAGCATTTT. As protein: CATSAPGQGGLQPQHF.

The rearrangement links TRBV16 to TRBJ2-2; possibly TRBD2 for D (6 bases). The length of the CDR3 is 16 residues. CDR1 and CDR2 from the germline V gene are KGHSY and FQNENV. V was clipped by 3 bases and J by 5 bases, with 16 bases between them. The chain's CDR3 is CASSQEGTVVTGELFF. The CDR3 DNA sequence: TGTGCCAGCAGCCAGGAGGGGACGGTCGTAACCGGGGAGCTGTTTTTT.

This clone was recorded a few times. The chain joins TRBV3-1 (or the pseudogene TRBV3-2) to TRBJ2-2; TRBD2 might be the D (5 bases). The CDR3 is 12 residues long. In germline, CDR1 is LGHDT, CDR2 YNNKEL (reference sequence). Trimming stripped 7 bases from V and 7 bases from J, with 10 bases between. CDR3 loop: CASTGVGGELFF. The CDR3 coding sequence is TGTGCCAGCACCGGGGTCGGCGGGGAGCTGTTTTTT.